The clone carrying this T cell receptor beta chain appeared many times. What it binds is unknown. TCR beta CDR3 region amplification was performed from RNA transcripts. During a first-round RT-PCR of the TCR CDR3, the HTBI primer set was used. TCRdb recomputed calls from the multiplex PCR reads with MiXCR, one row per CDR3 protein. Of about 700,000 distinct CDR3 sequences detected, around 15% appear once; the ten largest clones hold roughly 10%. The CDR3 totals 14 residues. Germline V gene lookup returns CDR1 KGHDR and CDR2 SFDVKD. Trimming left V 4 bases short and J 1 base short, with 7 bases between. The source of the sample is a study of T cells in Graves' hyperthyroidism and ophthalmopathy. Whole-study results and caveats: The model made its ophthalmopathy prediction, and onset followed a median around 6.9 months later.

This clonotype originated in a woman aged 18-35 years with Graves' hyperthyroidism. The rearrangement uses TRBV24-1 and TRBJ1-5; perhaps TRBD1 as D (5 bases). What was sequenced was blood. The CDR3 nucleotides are TGTGCCACCAGTGACAGGGACAGCAATCAGCCCCAGCATTTT. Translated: CATSDRDSNQPQHF.